These 26 T cell receptor beta chains came from one sample sequenced in a study of cytotoxic CD8 clonotypes in ibrutinib-treated CLL. Using immunoSEQ multiplex PCR, the repertoire was profiled, and TCRdb retains in-frame clones only, with some absent. The table lists 250,000 to 350,000 clones, approximately 76% of them singletons. The specimen was PBMCs, collected at disease progression, from a patient treated with ibrutinib. These TCRs come from a human donor with chronic lymphocytic leukemia.

This clone was seen only a few times. This chain links TRBV2 with TRBJ2-7, with 9 bases matching TRBD1. Germline V gene sequence: CDR1 SNHLY, CDR2 FYNNEI. CDR3 length: 13 residues. With 6 bases clipped from V and 6 bases from J, the junction kept 6 bases outside the gene matches. The chain's CDR3 is CASRRDRAGEQYF. CDR3 sequence (DNA): TGTGCCAGCAGACGGGACAGGGCAGGCGAGCAGTACTTC.

This clone showed up just once. This rearrangement joins TRBV7-2 to TRBJ1-6; 9 positions agree with TRBD1. The V gene end was trimmed by 2 bases and the J gene end by 0 bases; junction bases not matched to a gene: 8. The CDR3 totals 19 residues. CDR1 and CDR2 from the germline V gene are SGHTA and FQGNSA. This chain's CDR3 is CASSLLGTGIYSYNSPLHF. In nucleotides, the CDR3 is TGTGCCAGCAGCTTACTTGGGACAGGGATTTACTCCTATAATTCACCCCTCCACTTT.

This clone occurred once. V and J are TRBV29-1 and TRBJ1-1; D is perhaps TRBD1 (5 bases). The CDR3 totals 16 residues. The V end lost 4 bases, the J end lost 4 bases, and 22 bases lay between the germline ends. The germline CDR1 and CDR2 sequences are SQVTM and ANQGSEA. The CDR3 spells CSVAPFGYGGGTEAFF. The CDR3, as DNA: TGCAGCGTTGCACCATTTGGGTACGGGGGTGGCACTGAAGCTTTCTTT.

The chain links TRBV29-1 to TRBJ2-3; TRBD1 is a possible D gene (5 bases). Germline-derived CDR1 and CDR2 are SQVTM and ANQGSEA. The V gene lost 3 bases and the J gene lost 2 bases, with 9 bases spanning the gap. The CDR3 contains 13 residues. CDR3 sequence reads: CSVEGQDTDTQYF. The CDR3 DNA is TGCAGCGTTGAGGGGCAGGACACAGATACGCAGTATTTT.

DNA for the CDR3: TGTGCCAGCAGCCCCGGACAGGGTAAAGGGCACACCATATATTTT. Encoded protein: CASSPGQGKGHTIYF. The chain uses TRBV7-9 and TRBJ1-3, with 8 bases aligning to TRBD1. The CDR3 has 15 residues. V was clipped by 5 bases and J by 8 bases; unmatched bases: 11. Germline V gene data show CDR1 as SEHNR and CDR2 as FQNEAQ (reference sequence).

The chain is built from TRBV4-2 and TRBJ2-7, with D maybe TRBD1 (6 bases). The length of the CDR3 is 13 residues. V dropped 4 bases and J dropped 4 bases, with 11 bases sitting between them. Germline CDR1 and CDR2: LGHNA and YNFKEQ. The CDR3 is CASSPTGMYEQYF. The CDR3 bases are TGTGCCAGCAGCCCCACAGGGATGTACGAGCAGTACTTC.

The J gene is TRBJ2-1, the V gene TRBV25-1; 7 nucleotides line up with TRBD1. The length of the CDR3 is 15 residues. Trimming took 4 bases from V and 4 from J; bases not matched to a gene: 7. Per germline, CDR1 MGHDK and CDR2 SYGVNS. The CDR3 is CASSVQGVPYNEQFF. DNA for the CDR3: TGTGCCAGCAGTGTTCAGGGGGTTCCATACAATGAGCAGTTCTTC.

This clone was seen more than once but under ten times. The chain recombines TRBV20-1 with TRBJ2-1, with unresolved D. CDR1 is DFQATT, CDR2 SNEGSKA, per germline (reference sequence). This CDR3 is built from 11 residues. V lost 5 bases and J 5 bases, leaving 7 bases between the germline ends. CDR3 bases: TGCAGTGCTTATATACACAATGAGCAGTTCTTC. Protein sequence: CSAYIHNEQFF.

V and J are TRBV6-1 and TRBJ2-2; no firm D call. The V gene lost 8 bases and the J gene lost 1 base, with 11 bases spanning the gap. This CDR3 is 14 amino acids long. Germline CDR1 reads MNHNS; CDR2 reads SASEGT. Here the CDR3 DNA reads TGTGCCAGCTTCAGGATAATGAACACCGGGGAGCTGTTTTTT. It specifies CASFRIMNTGELFF.

The J gene is TRBJ2-7, the V gene TRBV5-1, with D maybe TRBD2 (6 bases). Germline-derived CDR1 and CDR2 are SGHRS and YFSETQ. The CDR3 runs to 16 residues. Deletions cut 1 base from V and 4 bases from J, with 18 bases between. This CDR3 reads CASSLFGEGGKYEQYF. CDR3 nucleotide sequence: TGCGCCAGCAGCTTGTTCGGAGAAGGCGGGAAGTACGAGCAGTACTTC.

This clone was recorded a few times. The genes are TRBV29-1 and TRBJ1-5; D call uncertain. The CDR3 length is 13 residues. Trimming left V 4 bases short and J 2 bases short, with 9 bases between. The germline V gene encodes CDR1 SQVTM and CDR2 ANQGSEA. As DNA, the CDR3 is TGCAGCGTTGTGGAGGGTGGCAATCAGCCCCAGCATTTT. Translated: CSVVEGGNQPQHF.

Only a few counts were recorded for this clone. The V gene is TRBV9, the J gene TRBJ1-2; a weak D match, TRBD1 (5 bases). Germline V gene lookup returns CDR1 SGDLS and CDR2 YYNGEE. Deletions cut 0 bases from V and 4 bases from J, with 10 bases between. This CDR3 comprises 14 residues. CDR3 sequence (DNA): TGTGCCAGCAGCGTAGTGGGGGTAGGCTATGGCTACACCTTC. Amino acid sequence: CASSVVGVGYGYTF.

The chain couples TRBV6-1 to TRBJ1-1; D remains unclear. V lost 2 bases and J 4 bases, leaving 5 bases between the germline ends. Germline V lookup: CDR1 MNHNS, CDR2 SASEGT. CDR3 length equals 12 residues. The CDR3 DNA is TGTGCCAGCAGTGAAATTTCCACTGAAGCTTTCTTT. Protein product: CASSEISTEAFF.

The table lists this clone with a count of one. The rearrangement links TRBV11-2 to TRBJ1-2; 8 bases align to TRBD1. The length of the CDR3 is 16 residues. The V segment lost 2 bases and the J segment 8 bases; nucleotides outside the gene matches: 13. Germline V lookup: CDR1 SGHAT, CDR2 FQNNGV. The CDR3 sequence is CASSLMGTGSSGGYTF. The CDR3 DNA sequence: TGTGCCAGCAGCTTAATGGGGACAGGCTCTTCTGGGGGCTACACCTTC.

The CDR3 DNA follows: TGTGCCAGCAGGTCTACTAGCGGGCTAACCGGGGAGCTGTTTTTT. Amino acid sequence: CASRSTSGLTGELFF. The chain couples TRBV7-9 to TRBJ2-2; 9 bases line up with TRBD2. Germline CDR1 reads SEHNR; CDR2 reads FQNEAQ (reference sequence). This CDR3 has 15 amino acids. V was pared by 6 bases and J by 5 bases, with 7 bases of the junction left unmatched.

This chain uses TRBV19 with TRBJ1-1; D gene unclear. CDR1 LNHDA and CDR2 SQIVND come from the germline V gene (reference sequence). The CDR3 consists of 14 residues. V lost 5 bases to trimming and J lost 2 bases, with 12 bases between them. In DNA form, the CDR3 reads TGTGCCAGTAGTCCCCCCGTGGGCAACACTGAAGCTTTCTTT. Residues: CASSPPVGNTEAFF.

The genes are TRBV7-6 and TRBJ2-5; either TRBD1 or TRBD2 may supply D (6 bases each). Germline assignment: CDR1 SGHVS and CDR2 FNYEAQ. Trimming stripped 2 bases from V and 5 bases from J, with 18 bases between. The CDR3 runs to 16 residues. The CDR3 protein is CASSLSLSLGGETQYF. The CDR3 DNA reads as TGTGCCAGCAGCTTAAGTCTATCCTTGGGGGGCGAGACCCAGTACTTC.

CDR3 DNA: TGCGCCAGCAGCCGGACAGGGTGGCTGAACACTGAAGCTTTCTTT. Protein sequence: CASSRTGWLNTEAFF. The J gene is TRBJ1-1, the V gene TRBV5-1, with 8 positions matching TRBD1. Looked up from germline, CDR1 is SGHRS and CDR2 is YFSETQ. V lost 4 bases and J lost 0; bases outside the gene matches: 5. The CDR3 sequence is 15 residues long. Full variable domain (missing parts from reference TRBV5-1 and TRBJ1-1): KAGVTQTPRYLIKTRGQQVTLSCSPISGHRSVSWYQQTPGQGLQFLFEYFSETQRNKGNFPGRFSGRQFSNSRSEMNVSTLELGDSALYLCASSRTGWLNTEAFFGQGTRLTVV.

V usage is TRBV11-2 and J usage is TRBJ2-4; D is undetermined. Germline V gene sequence: CDR1 SGHAT, CDR2 FQNNGV. Trimming cost V 2 bases and J 4 bases, with 15 bases left between them. The CDR3 sequence is 16 residues long. The CDR3 DNA sequence: TGTGCCAGCAGCTTATTTCGGGCAGCCATTAAAAACATTCAGTACTTC. It codes for CASSLFRAAIKNIQYF.

The chain is built from TRBV29-1 and TRBJ2-1; 8 bases agree with TRBD2. The CDR3 covers 13 residues. V lost 8 bases to trimming and J lost 7 bases; unmatched junction nucleotides: 10. Germline CDR1 and CDR2: SQVTM and ANQGSEA. CDR3 sequence reads: CSSGLGGQNEQFF. As DNA, the CDR3 is TGCAGCTCGGGACTAGGGGGTCAGAATGAGCAGTTCTTC.

This rearrangement joins TRBV19 to TRBJ2-1; possible D gene TRBD2, 5 bases. V was pared by 1 base and J by 0 bases, with 10 bases between. Germline V gene sequence: CDR1 LNHDA, CDR2 SQIVND (reference sequence). The CDR3 is 16 residues long. DNA for the CDR3: TGTGCCAGTAGTATAGGAATCGGAGGCTCCTACAATGAGCAGTTCTTC. It yields the protein CASSIGIGGSYNEQFF.

This sequence joins TRBV5-1 and TRBJ2-2; D unresolved. Germline V gene data show CDR1 as SGHRS and CDR2 as YFSETQ. CDR3 length: 15 residues. With 2 bases removed from V and 2 bases from J, the gap between germline ends came to 10 bases. The CDR3 sequence is CASSFAWGNTGELFF. CDR3 coding DNA: TGCGCCAGCAGCTTTGCCTGGGGAAACACCGGGGAGCTGTTTTTT.

The J gene is TRBJ2-6, the V gene TRBV9; a possible D gene is TRBD1 (6 bases). CDR1 is SGDLS, CDR2 YYNGEE, per germline. The CDR3 totals 16 residues. The V end lost 3 bases, the J end lost 0 bases, and 10 bases lay between the germline ends. The CDR3 sequence is CASSERTDSGANVLTF. In DNA form, the CDR3 reads TGTGCCAGCAGCGAGCGGACAGACTCTGGGGCCAACGTCCTGACTTTC.

The J gene is TRBJ1-2, the V gene TRBV4-1, with 8 positions matching TRBD1. Looked up from germline, CDR1 is MGHRA and CDR2 is YSYEKL. CDR3 length equals 16 residues. After removal of 4 bases from V and 3 bases from J, the junction contained 10 bases not matched to a gene. The CDR3 sequence: CASSLLGTGDYYGYTF. The CDR3 DNA sequence: TGCGCCAGCAGCCTTCTAGGGACAGGTGATTACTATGGCTACACCTTC.

This clone was picked up one time. CDR3 DNA sequence: TGTGCCAGCAGTGAAGTTTGGGATAAACGATCACCCCTCCACTTT. Its translation: CASSEVWDKRSPLHF. The J gene is TRBJ1-6, the V gene TRBV6-1; no reliable D call. V gave up 1 base and J gave up 10 bases, with 14 bases separating them. CDR1 is MNHNS, CDR2 SASEGT, per germline. This CDR3 has 15 amino acids.

The V gene is TRBV6-6, the J gene TRBJ1-1; unclear D gene. CDR3 length equals 13 residues. Germline V gene sequence: CDR1 MNHNY, CDR2 SVGAGI (reference sequence). The ends were cut back, 3 bases at V and 3 bases at J, with 8 bases in the middle. CDR3: CASSYGWDTEAFF. The CDR3 nucleotides read TGTGCCAGCAGTTATGGATGGGACACTGAAGCTTTCTTT.